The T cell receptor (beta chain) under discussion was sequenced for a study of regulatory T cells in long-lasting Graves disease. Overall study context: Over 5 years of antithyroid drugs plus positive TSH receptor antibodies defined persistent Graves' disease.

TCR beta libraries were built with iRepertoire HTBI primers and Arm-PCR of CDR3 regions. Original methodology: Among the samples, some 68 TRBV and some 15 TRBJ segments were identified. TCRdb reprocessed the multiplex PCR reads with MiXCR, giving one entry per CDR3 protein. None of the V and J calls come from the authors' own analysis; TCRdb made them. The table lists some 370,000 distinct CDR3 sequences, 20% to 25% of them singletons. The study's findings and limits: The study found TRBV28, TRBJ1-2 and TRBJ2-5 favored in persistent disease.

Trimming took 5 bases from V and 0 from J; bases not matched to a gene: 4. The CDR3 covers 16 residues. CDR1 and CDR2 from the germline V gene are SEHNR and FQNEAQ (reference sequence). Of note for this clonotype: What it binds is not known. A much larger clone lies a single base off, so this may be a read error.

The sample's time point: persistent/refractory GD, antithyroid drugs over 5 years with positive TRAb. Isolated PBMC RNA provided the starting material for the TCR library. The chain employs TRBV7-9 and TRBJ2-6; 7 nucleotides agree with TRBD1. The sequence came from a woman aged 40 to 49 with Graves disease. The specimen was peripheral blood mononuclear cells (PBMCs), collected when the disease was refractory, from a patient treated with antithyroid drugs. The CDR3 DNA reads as TGTGCCAGCAGCCCCGACAGGGTCTCTGGGGCCAACGTCCTGACTTTC. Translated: CASSPDRVSGANVLTF.